This T cell receptor (beta chain) was captured in a study of blood T cell repertoires in COVID-19. Participants were aged roughly 18 to 89 years, lived in about two dozen US areas, and enrolled virtually. In the source study's methods: Estimated nucleated cell counts came from reference gene primer amplification. Clones were sequenced by immunoSEQ multiplex PCR, and TCRdb holds only the in-frame ones, with some missing. The V and J calls and clone size are taken from that table; D and trimming were inferred from the DNA. The data show about 330,000 clones, approximately 92% seen once. Sequencing was performed on PBMCs or T cells enriched from blood (not recorded which). This receptor was taken from a woman aged 25-40 years who had recovered from COVID-19.

Here the CDR3 DNA reads TGTGCCAGCAGCTTACCAGGGGCGCCGGTTAATGAGCAGTTCTTC. Protein sequence: CASSLPGAPVNEQFF. This chain connects TRBV7-2 to TRBJ2-1, with D possibly being TRBD1 (6 bases). The CDR3 runs to 15 residues. The germline gives CDR1 SGHTA, CDR2 FQGNSA. Trimming left V 2 bases short and J 7 bases short, with 15 bases between.